The clone carrying this T cell receptor (beta chain) was observed a few times. RNA served as the template for amplifying TCR beta CDR3 regions. The first-round RT-PCR employed HTBI primers together with the Qiagen OneStep RT-PCR kit. A multiplex PCR was then performed as the second round. Using its own MiXCR run on the multiplex PCR reads, TCRdb lists one record per CDR3 protein. Found here are 900,000 to 1,200,000 distinct CDR3 sequences, about two fifths of them singletons; the top ten hold over 8.5%. The data were obtained in a study of Graves' ophthalmopathy and Graves' hyperthyroidism. With 6 bases clipped from V and 7 bases from J, the junction kept 3 bases outside the gene matches. The CDR3 has 12 residues. Germline CDR1 MDHEN, CDR2 SYDVKM.

This rearrangement joins TRBV28 to TRBJ1-3; TRBD1 matches at 7 bases. Sequenced material: peripheral blood or thyroid tissue (not recorded which). This receptor was obtained from an adult man with Graves' hyperthyroidism. The CDR3 spells CASSYRGNTIYF. CDR3 bases: TGTGCCAGCAGCTACAGGGGCAACACCATATATTTT.